This is a list of T cell receptor beta chains from one sample in a study of Ad26.COV2.S vaccination and SARS-CoV-2 variants. Clones were read by immunoSEQ multiplex PCR, and TCRdb kept only the in-frame ones, dropping some. The data show approximately 500,000 clones, roughly 89% seen once. The starting material was peripheral blood, obtained in a trial of Ad26.COV2.S vaccine versus placebo. The receptors were sampled from a person aged 18-65 years who received the Ad26.COV2.S COVID-19 vaccine or a placebo. Each CDR3 is given with its conserved first and last residue. The order of the fields is clone size, J gene, V gene, D gene, CDR3 DNA, CDR3 protein. A D gene is named only where the DNA matches it firmly. For some rows the clone size is stated as once, few or many, or as a class when expanded; others skip it.

NA,TRBJ1-4,TRBV19,TRBD1,TGTGCCAGTAGTCAAGACAGGGGGCGGAATGAAAAACTGTTTTTT,CASSQDRGRNEKLFF
few,TRBJ1-2,TRBV21-1,NA,TGTGCCAGCAGCAAAGGAACAGGGGAGTCCCTGACCATAGATGGCTACACCTTC,CASSKGTGESLTIDGYTF
NA,TRBJ2-5,TRBV7-2,NA,TGTGCCAGCAGCCAAGAGACCCAGTACTTC,CASSQETQYF
NA,TRBJ1-1,TRBV19,NA,TGTGCCAGTAGTAAAATTACCGATTTGAACACTGAAGCTTTCTTT,CASSKITDLNTEAFF
NA,TRBJ1-3,TRBV7-8,NA,TGTGCCAGCAGCTTCGGTGGTTATGATAGAAACACCATATATTTT,CASSFGGYDRNTIYF
NA,TRBJ2-1,TRBV19,NA,TGTGCCAGTAGTAGGGACTTCTACAATGAGCAGTTCTTC,CASSRDFYNEQFF
NA,TRBJ2-2,TRBV3-1/TRBV3-2,NA,TGTGCCAGCAGCCAGGTGGCAGGGGACACCGGGGAGCTGTTTTTT,CASSQVAGDTGELFF
NA,TRBJ1-2,TRBV2,NA,TGTGCCAGCAGTGAAACGACGTGGGTGTCGGTGAAAAACTATGGCTACACCTTC,CASSETTWVSVKNYGYTF
once,TRBJ2-7,TRBV6-6,TRBD1,TGTGCCAGCAGTTTCGGGACAGGTTTGTACTTC,CASSFGTGLYF
NA,TRBJ1-6,TRBV27,NA,TGTGCCAGCAGACGGGGTTATTCACCCCTCCACTTT,CASRRGYSPLHF
NA,TRBJ1-2,TRBV9,NA,TGTGCCAGCAGCGTAGAAAATTTTAATGGCTACACCTTC,CASSVENFNGYTF
NA,TRBJ1-1,TRBV9,NA,TGTGCCAGCAGCGTAGTAGCCCAGGCTGAAGCTTTCTTT,CASSVVAQAEAFF
NA,TRBJ2-5,TRBV30,TRBD2,TGTGCCTGGAGTCACCTCGGACTAGCGGGGGGACAAGAGACCCAGTACTTC,CAWSHLGLAGGQETQYF
NA,TRBJ2-1,TRBV24-1,NA,TGTGCCACCAGTGATCCAACGGACGCTGAGCAGTTCTTC,CATSDPTDAEQFF
NA,TRBJ2-5,TRBV5-6,NA,TGTGCCAGCAGCTTGGGGCAGGGGCCTCGGGAGACCCAGTACTTC,CASSLGQGPRETQYF
NA,TRBJ2-1,TRBV30,NA,TGTGCCTGCTCTCTCCGCCAGCGGAGGTACAATGAGCAGTTCTTC,CACSLRQRRYNEQFF
NA,TRBJ2-5,TRBV20-1,NA,TGCAGTGCTTCCCACCGGGAGACCCAGTACTTC,CSASHRETQYF
NA,TRBJ2-2,TRBV4-1,TRBD2,TGCGCCAGCAGCCAAGTCGGGACTAGCCAAGCCGGGGAGCTGTTTTTT,CASSQVGTSQAGELFF
few,TRBJ2-7,TRBV27,TRBD2,TGTGCCAGCAGCCCAAGGTGGACTAGCGGGAGGACCTTTTATAGCTACGAGCAGTACTTC,CASSPRWTSGRTFYSYEQYF
NA,TRBJ2-1,TRBV15,TRBD2,TGTGCCACCAGCAGCCTGACTAGTTTCGGGAGGGGCAATGAGCAGTTCTTC,CATSSLTSFGRGNEQFF
NA,TRBJ2-7,TRBV5-8,NA,TGTGCCAGCAGCGCGAGGGGAGTCCCCTACGAGCAGTACTTC,CASSARGVPYEQYF
few,TRBJ2-3,TRBV19,TRBD2,TGTGCCAGTAGTAGAACCGAGCGGGGAGATACGCAGTATTTT,CASSRTERGDTQYF